This T cell receptor (beta chain) was profiled in a study of T cells in women clearing cervical HPV infection. Study-level background: Case blood was drawn when the lesion was first found; control blood after infection became undetectable. Notes on the study in general: Controls had more TRBV6-7 (0.16%) than cases (roughly 0.11%).

As concerns this clone: The antigen is not known. Sequencing ends 3 residues short of the CDR3 end; the germline J gene provides the rest.

The germline V gene has CDR1 SEHNR and CDR2 FQNEAQ (reference sequence). V lost 1 base, J lost 7 bases, and 5 bases lay in between. The CDR3 extends over 13 amino acids. Method: immunoSEQ multiplex PCR; TCRdb's copy keeps in-frame clones and lacks some. The table counts approximately 35,000 clones; about 7.8% lies in the top ten. Input material: blood buffy coat. This TCR derives from a woman aged 18-70 years with a cervical HPV16 infection that either progressed to CIN3+ or cleared (not recorded which). The chain joins TRBV7-9 to TRBJ1-6; D is unresolved. The CDR3 spells CASSLERNSPLHF. The CDR3 DNA, read in part, is TGTGCCAGCAGCTTAGAGAGGAATTCACCC. Filled out from reference TRBV7-9 and TRBJ1-6, the complete variable domain reads DTGVSQNPRHKITKRGQNVTFRCDPISEHNRLYWYRQTLGQGPEFLTYFQNEAQLEKSRLLSDRFSAERPKGSFSTLEIQRTEQGDSAMYLCASSLERNSPLHFGNGTRLTVT.